This entry lists 7 T cell receptor beta chains sequenced from one sample in a study of shared clonotypes between healthy human individuals. Naivety among CD8 cells was defined by CD45RO negativity and positive CCR7 selection, thereby excluding terminally differentiated effector memory CD45RA+ cells. Libraries were prepared by immunoSEQ multiplex PCR; TCRdb keeps only in-frame clonotypes and omits some of them. The sample yields 800,000 or so clones, just over 95% seen once. The sample comprised naive CD8+ T cells sorted from blood. These receptor sequences come from a man aged 25 to 45 in good health.

The genes are TRBV6-5 and TRBJ2-7; D possibly uses TRBD1 or TRBD2 (6 bases each). CDR3 length equals 15 residues. V was trimmed by 0 bases and J by 6 bases, leaving 15 bases between them. CDR1 MNHEY and CDR2 SVGAGI come from the germline V gene. CDR3 in amino acids: CASSYSKNGGREQYF. The DNA for the CDR3 is TGTGCCAGCAGTTACTCGAAAAATGGGGGGCGCGAGCAGTACTTC.

The chain has TRBV13 and TRBJ1-1, with D perhaps TRBD1 (5 bases). Germline CDR1 and CDR2: PRHDT and FYEKMQ (reference sequence). Trimming took off 1 base at V and 0 bases at J, with 9 bases between the two ends. The CDR3 loop spans 15 amino acids. The CDR3 DNA reads TGTGCCAGCAGCTTAGATTCAGGGATGAACACTGAAGCTTTCTTT. This sequence encodes CASSLDSGMNTEAFF. Drawing the rest from reference TRBV13 and TRBJ1-1, the complete variable domain is AAGVIQSPRHLIKEKRETATLKCYPIPRHDTVYWYQQGPGQDPQFLISFYEKMQSDKGSIPDRFSAQQFSDYHSELNMSSLELGDSALYFCASSLDSGMNTEAFFGQGTRLTVV.

V is TRBV7-9 and J is TRBJ2-5; perhaps TRBD2 as D (6 bases). V was shortened by 4 bases and J by 0 bases, with 18 bases between the two germline ends. The CDR3 is 17 amino acids. Germline V gene sequence: CDR1 SEHNR, CDR2 FQNEAQ (reference sequence). Written as DNA, the CDR3 is TGTGCCAGCAGCTACACGAGGGCGGGACCAAACCAAGAGACCCAGTACTTC. This translates into CASSYTRAGPNQETQYF.

The chain combines TRBV27 with TRBJ2-3, with a tentative D call TRBD2 (6 bases). The CDR3 length is 15 residues. The germline V and J ends were trimmed by 0 bases and 7 bases, with 14 bases remaining between them. Germline CDR1 is MNHEY and CDR2 is SMNVEV (reference sequence). The CDR3 loop is CASSLSIPGGYTQYF. In DNA, the CDR3 is TGTGCCAGCAGTTTATCGATCCCAGGAGGGTATACGCAGTATTTT.

Note on this clone: Other DNA sequences of this sample code for an identical CDR3. This chain uses TRBV30 with TRBJ2-1; 9 bases agree with TRBD2. The V gene's germline CDR1 is GTSNPN and CDR2 SVGIG (reference sequence). This CDR3 has 14 residues. The V segment lost 2 bases and the J segment 7 bases; nucleotides outside the gene matches: 6. CDR3 protein: CAWSTGLAGNEQFF. The CDR3 region has the DNA TGTGCCTGGAGTACGGGACTAGCCGGAAATGAGCAGTTCTTC.

This clone appeared once. The CDR3 is CASANTRTGGYNEQFF. The CDR3 region has the DNA TGTGCCAGCGCTAACACCAGGACCGGAGGGTACAATGAGCAGTTCTTC. The chain combines TRBV7-9 with TRBJ2-1; tentative D call: TRBD2 (6 bases). This CDR3 is built from 16 residues. Germline V gene data show CDR1 as SEHNR and CDR2 as FQNEAQ (reference sequence). The germline V and J ends were trimmed by 8 bases and 4 bases, with 21 bases remaining between them.

This sequence joins TRBV30 and TRBJ1-1, with D hard to call. V dropped 1 base and J dropped 8 bases, with 11 bases sitting between them. CDR3 size: 12 residues. Germline CDR1 and CDR2: GTSNPN and SVGIG (reference sequence). The CDR3 protein is CAWSAVGPEAFF. The CDR3, as DNA: TGTGCCTGGAGTGCCGTCGGGCCCGAAGCTTTCTTT.